This is a list of T cell receptor beta chains from one sample in a study of blood T cell repertoires in COVID-19. Here immunoSEQ multiplex PCR was the method, and the copy in TCRdb shows in-frame clones only, minus some. The sample holds 100,000 or so clones, 81% seen once. The sample taken for sequencing was peripheral blood. The receptors were gathered from an elderly man with acute or convalescent COVID-19. CDR3s include the opening cysteine and the closing phenylalanine or tryptophan. The D gene is left open where the match is weak. Size is omitted from some rows. Given values are once, few, many or a class for expanded clones.

- | TRBJ1-6 | - | TRBV7-2 | CASSAQGLDNSPLHF | TGTGCCAGCAGCGCCCAGGGTTTAGATAATTCACCCCTCCACTTT
once | TRBJ2-5 | TRBD1 | TRBV7-8 | CASSLYPSTGDETQYF | TGTGCCAGCAGCTTATATCCTTCGACAGGGGACGAGACCCAGTACTTC
- | TRBJ2-1 | - | TRBV3-1/TRBV3-2 | CASSLSSGEQFF | TGTGCCAGCAGCTTGAGCTCGGGTGAGCAGTTCTTC
- | TRBJ2-3 | TRBD2 | TRBV9 | CASSVGGRAVGTDTQYF | TGTGCCAGCAGCGTAGGCGGGAGGGCCGTAGGCACAGATACGCAGTATTTT
- | TRBJ2-4 | TRBD1 | TRBV3-1/TRBV3-2 | CASSQGDRQQYF | TGTGCCAGCAGCCAAGGGGACAGGCAACAGTACTTC
few | TRBJ2-6 | - | TRBV6-5 | CASSYYRGAGANVLTF | TGTGCCAGCAGTTATTATCGGGGAGCTGGGGCCAACGTCCTGACTTTC
- | TRBJ2-3 | - | TRBV5-1 | CASSLDSLADTQYF | TGCGCCAGCAGCTTGGATAGCTTGGCAGATACGCAGTATTTT
- | TRBJ1-1 | - | TRBV11-2 | CASTPTANTEAFF | TGTGCCAGCACCCCAACAGCGAACACTGAAGCTTTCTTT
- | TRBJ1-1 | - | TRBV6-5 | CASTYSGGRTEAFF | TGTGCCAGCACGTATTCGGGGGGGCGGACTGAAGCTTTCTTT
- | TRBJ2-3 | TRBD1 | TRBV5-1 | CASGNRGADTQYF | TGCGCCAGCGGCAACAGGGGGGCAGATACGCAGTATTTT
many | TRBJ2-1 | TRBD1 | TRBV6-1 | CASIAGGNEQFF | TGTGCCAGCATCGCAGGGGGCAATGAGCAGTTCTTC
- | TRBJ2-3 | - | TRBV6-5 | CASTRELGTDTQYF | TGTGCCAGCACGAGGGAGCTGGGGACAGATACGCAGTATTTT
- | TRBJ1-1 | - | TRBV28 | CASSLQGTEAFF | TGTGCCAGCAGTTTGCAGGGCACTGAAGCTTTCTTT
- | TRBJ2-1 | TRBD2 | TRBV7-9 | CASSLAWRELDEQFF | TGTGCCAGCAGCTTAGCGTGGCGGGAGCTCGATGAGCAGTTCTTC
- | TRBJ2-1 | - | TRBV6-5 | CASSSRRPSYYNEQFF | TGTGCCAGCAGTTCCAGGCGTCCCTCCTACTACAATGAGCAGTTCTTC
- | TRBJ2-3 | TRBD2 | TRBV28 | CASSPIPGTSRLTASTDTQYF | TGTGCCAGCAGCCCAATCCCGGGGACTAGCAGACTTACAGCTAGCACAGATACGCAGTATTTT
- | TRBJ2-5 | TRBD2 | TRBV30 | CAWSVAGVRQETQYF | TGTGCCTGGAGTGTAGCGGGAGTTCGCCAAGAGACCCAGTACTTC
- | TRBJ2-7 | - | TRBV7-2 | CASSLGAGAYEQYF | TGTGCCAGCAGCTTAGGGGCCGGGGCCTACGAGCAGTACTTC
few | TRBJ2-1 | TRBD2 | TRBV10-1 | CASSESSSGTFNEQFF | TGCGCCAGCAGTGAGTCTTCTAGCGGGACTTTCAATGAGCAGTTCTTC
few | TRBJ2-5 | - | TRBV7-2 | CASSLERTEETQYF | TGTGCCAGCAGCTTAGAGAGGACAGAAGAGACCCAGTACTTC
- | TRBJ2-2 | - | TRBV28 | CASRTTPGELFF | TGTGCCAGCAGAACGACACCCGGGGAGCTGTTTTTT
- | TRBJ1-4 | TRBD1 | TRBV28 | CASSFQGGGEKLFF | TGTGCCAGCAGTTTTCAGGGGGGCGGTGAAAAACTGTTTTTT
- | TRBJ1-5 | TRBD1 | TRBV6-1 | CASSEGTGVNNQPQHF | TGTGCCAGCAGTGAAGGGACAGGGGTTAACAATCAGCCCCAGCATTTT
once | TRBJ1-2 | - | TRBV27 | CASSSRGQTGYGYTF | TGTGCCAGCAGTAGCCGGGGACAAACTGGCTATGGCTACACCTTC
- | TRBJ1-1 | - | TRBV12-2 | CASRLAARTGPNTEAFF | TGTGCAAGTCGCTTAGCCGCAAGGACAGGCCCGAACACTGAAGCTTTCTTT
- | TRBJ1-1 | - | TRBV29-1 | CSGTGQLNTEAFF | TGCAGCGGGACTGGACAGTTGAACACTGAAGCTTTCTTT
once | TRBJ2-3 | - | TRBV5-6 | CASSLGSVRDTQYF | TGTGCCAGCAGCTTGGGTTCGGTGCGAGATACGCAGTATTTT
few | TRBJ2-7 | - | TRBV13 | CASSLAGLAGFTAYEQYF | TGTGCCAGCAGCTTAGCTGGGCTGGCGGGTTTCACCGCCTACGAGCAGTACTTC
- | TRBJ1-6 | - | TRBV14 | CASSQTFGQGGYNSPLHF | TGTGCCAGCAGCCAAACATTTGGCCAGGGAGGCTATAATTCACCCCTCCACTTT
- | TRBJ2-5 | - | TRBV2 | CASSAVIGHPEETQYF | TGTGCCAGCAGTGCGGTAATAGGACACCCTGAAGAGACCCAGTACTTC
- | TRBJ2-5 | - | TRBV28 | CASSSGASETQYF | TGTGCCAGCAGTAGCGGAGCCTCGGAGACCCAGTACTTC
- | TRBJ2-7 | TRBD2 | TRBV5-4 | CASSRGTSVLYEQYF | TGTGCCAGCAGCCGTGGGACTAGCGTCCTCTACGAGCAGTACTTC
- | TRBJ2-7 | - | TRBV11-2 | CASNIAGGPFPYEQYF | TGTGCCAGCAATATTGCGGGCGGGCCCTTCCCTTACGAGCAGTACTTC
- | TRBJ2-2 | TRBD2 | TRBV18 | CASSPPSGRANTGELFF | TGTGCCAGCTCACCACCGAGCGGGAGGGCGAACACCGGGGAGCTGTTTTTT
- | TRBJ2-7 | - | TRBV5-6 | CASSPATGDDPIPYEQYF | TGTGCCAGCAGCCCCGCCACGGGGGATGACCCTATACCCTACGAGCAGTACTTC
once | TRBJ2-3 | TRBD1 | TRBV4-2 | CASSQVNRGASTDTQYF | TGTGCCAGCAGCCAAGTCAACAGGGGCGCTAGCACAGATACGCAGTATTTT
once | TRBJ2-3 | TRBD1 | TRBV11-3 | CASSRQGQGVSTQYF | TGTGCCAGCAGTCGGCAGGGACAGGGTGTGAGTACGCAGTATTTT
once | TRBJ1-3 | TRBD1 | TRBV6-5 | CASSQRQGSGNTIYF | TGTGCCAGCAGCCAAAGACAGGGGAGCGGAAACACCATATATTTT
- | TRBJ2-5 | TRBD1 | TRBV12-5 | CASAPDRGGETQYF | TGTGCTAGTGCCCCAGACAGGGGAGGAGAGACCCAGTACTTC
- | TRBJ2-7 | TRBD2 | TRBV6-5 | CASSYSGAGVGYEQYF | TGTGCCAGCAGTTACTCGGGCGCGGGAGTTGGCTACGAGCAGTACTTC
- | TRBJ1-4 | TRBD1 | TRBV3-1/TRBV3-2 | CASSPRDSANEKLFF | TGTGCCAGCAGCCCCCGGGACAGTGCTAATGAAAAACTGTTTTTT
- | TRBJ2-1 | TRBD2 | TRBV20-1 | CSASIQRGYNEQFF | TGCAGTGCTAGTATCCAGCGGGGCTACAATGAGCAGTTCTTC
- | TRBJ2-2 | - | TRBV4-2 | CASSRAGNTGELFF | TGTGCCAGCAGCCGGGCAGGGAACACCGGGGAGCTGTTTTTT
- | TRBJ1-3 | - | TRBV18 | CASSPTEGRSGNTIYF | TGTGCCAGCTCACCTACAGAGGGTCGCTCTGGAAACACCATATATTTT
- | TRBJ1-2 | - | TRBV6-2/TRBV6-3 | CASSWTEGLYGYTF | TGTGCCAGCAGTTGGACAGAAGGGCTTTATGGCTACACCTTC
- | TRBJ2-3 | - | TRBV12-5 | CASAYTDTQYF | TGTGCTAGTGCCTACACAGATACGCAGTATTTT
many | TRBJ1-6 | TRBD1 | TRBV27 | CASSLQTGGRNSPLHF | TGTGCCAGCAGTCTCCAGACAGGGGGCAGGAATTCACCCCTCCACTTT
- | TRBJ2-3 | TRBD2 | TRBV7-9 | CASSAGLAGRIGTQYF | TGTGCCAGCAGCGCAGGACTAGCGGGGAGAATCGGTACGCAGTATTTT
- | TRBJ1-1 | - | TRBV12-3/TRBV12-4 | CASSRTVEAFF | TGTGCCAGCAGTAGGACAGTTGAAGCTTTCTTT
few | TRBJ1-2 | TRBD1 | TRBV7-9 | CASSSADRAEVHGYTF | TGTGCCAGCAGCTCCGCGGACAGGGCAGAGGTGCATGGCTACACCTTC
- | TRBJ2-6 | - | TRBV11-3 | CASSPAGANVLTF | TGTGCCAGCAGCCCCGCTGGGGCCAACGTCCTGACTTTC
- | TRBJ2-2 | - | TRBV20-1 | CSASRSTGELFF | TGCAGTGCTAGTCGGAGCACCGGGGAGCTGTTTTTT
- | TRBJ2-5 | - | TRBV6-6 | CASTNGVIETQYF | TGTGCCAGCACTAACGGGGTTATTGAGACCCAGTACTTC
- | TRBJ1-4 | TRBD1 | TRBV2 | CASRRGQTLRMFF | TGTGCCAGCAGGCGGGGACAGACGTTGAGGATGTTTTTT
few | TRBJ1-2 | - | TRBV5-5 | CASSLEGALTRGYTF | TGTGCCAGCAGCTTGGAAGGGGCACTGACCCGCGGCTACACCTTC
- | TRBJ1-1 | - | TRBV28 | CASSNTGFPLMNTEAFF | TGTGCCAGCAGTAATACAGGGTTCCCGCTCATGAACACTGAAGCTTTCTTT
- | TRBJ1-2 | - | TRBV3-1/TRBV3-2 | CASSQGGGGRPYGYTF | TGTGCCAGCAGCCAAGGGGGGGGCGGTAGGCCGTATGGCTACACCTTC